This T cell receptor (beta chain) appears in the sequencing data of a study of shared T cell receptors in the human thymus. Per germline, CDR1 MNHEY and CDR2 SVGAGI. Trimming stripped 5 bases from V and 4 bases from J, with 11 bases between. This CDR3 has 13 amino acids. Measured with immunoSEQ multiplex PCR; TCRdb has only the in-frame clones, and not every one. The table records approximately 760,000 clones, roughly 88% of them present only once. These data were also filed under a second study, of human thymus T cells. From that report: Thymic samples were excised during corrective heart operations. Thymic repertoires from unrelated individuals overlapped highly, related research reported.

The TCR sequence derives from a girl less than two years old with a congenital heart defect. This chain links TRBV6-5 with TRBJ1-2; unclear D gene. Sequenced: thymocytes. The CDR3 DNA reads TGTGCCAGCAGTCTCCGCGGCGGCTATGGCTACACCTTC. Its translation: CASSLRGGYGYTF.